Here is one TCR beta chain with its context. Its antigen is undetermined. This specimen comes from a study of T cells expressing NK-cell markers. The overall study: Underlying the TCR beta repertoires were sorted CD3+CD56+NKG2C+, CD3+CD56+NKG2C- and CD3+CD56-NKG2C+ T cells. The study's findings and limits: The study found dominant NKG2C+ clonotypes at about 1.0-7.0% of CD8+ T cells in roughly six donors. Certain NKG2C+ T cell clones were expanded, and their HCMV specificity remained unclear.

The length of the CDR3 is 15 residues. In germline, CDR1 is LNHNV, CDR2 YYDKDF (reference sequence). TCRdb reanalyzed the 5' RACE reads and collapses them to one entry per CDR3 protein, without DNA. Its clone listing holds about 390,000 distinct CDR3 sequences. The receptor's source is a woman between 45 and 60 years old in good health. The chain couples TRBV15 to TRBJ2-1; TCRdb outputs TRBD2, but without DNA this stays unchecked. The sample consisted of blood T cells: a sorted CD56 or NKG2C T cell subset, CD4+ or CD8+ T cells, or bulk PBMC T cells (not recorded which). CDR3 residues: CATSLTSGKYNEQFF.